The source of this TCR beta chain is a study of T cell changes during pregnancy in multiple sclerosis. TCRdb's table, derived via immunoSEQ multiplex PCR, lists solely in-frame clones and lacks some. The repertoire has more than 55,000 clones, 75% to 95% of them found once; the top ten carry 2.2%. Trimming removed 3 bases from V and 3 bases from J, with 15 bases in between. Germline CDR1 is GTSNPN and CDR2 is SVGIG (reference sequence). This CDR3 is built from 14 residues. The specimen was peripheral blood, collected in the third trimester of pregnancy. This clonotype originated in a female donor in good health, enrolled as a control in a pregnancy study. V gene TRBV30 combines with J gene TRBJ2-7, with TRBD2 as a possible D gene (7 bases). CDR3 sequence: CAWRRKGGDYEQYF. In DNA, the CDR3 is TGTGCCTGGAGACGTAAAGGGGGGGACTACGAGCAGTACTTC.